The 20 T cell receptor beta chains presented below share a single source sample, sequenced in a study of spatial heterogeneity in lung cancer. TCRdb used MiXCR to reprocess the 5' RACE reads, holding one entry per CDR3 protein. Among 8,300 or so distinct CDR3 sequences, approximately 8.2% were seen once, and the ten largest hold less than 5%. Indicated time point: sample taken at primary tumor resection. These receptors are not linked to any known antigen. Study results and limitations: Mutation tallies in tumors tracked expanded intratumoral alpha and beta TCR counts.

Sequencing used lung tumor tissue, obtained at surgery. Receptors originate from a male donor with early-stage non-small cell lung cancer.

In its sample, this clonotype was seen many times. The library was designed around alpha chains, so this beta chain is a stray read whose abundance carries little weight. The gene calls are TRBV29-1 and TRBJ2-7; maybe TRBD1 (5 bases). Germline V gene lookup returns CDR1 SQVTM and CDR2 ANQGSEA. CDR3 length: 11 residues. The V gene lost 6 bases and the J gene lost 7 bases, with 13 bases spanning the gap. CDR3 sequence reads: CSVADKGEQYF. CDR3 coding DNA: TGCAGCGTCGCGGACAAAGGGGAGCAGTACTTC.

Note on this clonotype: This beta chain appears as a stray read in a library generated for alpha chains; its size is not informative. This chain uses TRBV12-3 or TRBV12-4 with TRBJ2-5; tentative D call: TRBD1 (6 bases). The CDR3 covers 16 residues. Trimming removed 5 bases at V and 2 bases at J, with 18 bases between. In DNA form, the CDR3 reads TGTGCCAGCAGTCTTAGACAGGCCGCCTTACAAGAGACCCAGTACTTC. This sequence encodes CASSLRQAALQETQYF.

In regard to this clonotype: This beta chain is an off-target read within a library intended for alpha chains, so its frequency means little. This chain connects TRBV9 to TRBJ2-2; D possibly corresponds to TRBD2 (6 bases). V lost 0 bases and J lost 1, with 7 bases in between. The CDR3 runs 15 residues. Germline V CDR1 and CDR2: SGDLS, YYNGEE. The CDR3 DNA follows: TGTGCCAGCAGCGTAGGCGGGATGAACACCGGGGAGCTGTTTTTT. Residues: CASSVGGMNTGELFF.

This clonotype is labeled as medium-sized. Within a library made for alpha chains, this beta chain is off target, and its count is uninformative. This sequence joins TRBV5-1 and TRBJ2-3, with 11 bases matching TRBD2. Germline V CDR1 and CDR2: SGHRS, YFSETQ. This CDR3 comprises 16 residues. V dropped 3 bases and J dropped 4; count of bases not matched to a gene: 7. The DNA for the CDR3 is TGCGCCAGCAGCTCGGGGACTAGCGGCTGGGCAGATACGCAGTATTTT. It is translated as CASSSGTSGWADTQYF.

A note on this clonotype: This beta chain was picked up by a library intended for alpha chains and is off target, so its count carries little meaning. CDR3 in amino acids: CASSWTDHNEQFF. The CDR3 bases are TGTGCCAGCAGTTGGACGGACCATAATGAGCAGTTCTTC. The chain employs TRBV27 and TRBJ2-1; D ambiguous. V was trimmed by 4 bases and J by 7 bases, leaving 11 bases between them. Germline V lookup: CDR1 MNHEY, CDR2 SMNVEV (reference sequence). The CDR3 spans 13 residues.

By share of the sample, this clonotype is medium-sized. Since it is a stray read in a library aimed at alpha chains, this beta chain has a size that is not meaningful. V usage is TRBV5-1 and J usage is TRBJ2-3; D tentatively reads TRBD1 or TRBD2 (6 bases each). From germline, CDR1 is SGHRS and CDR2 YFSETQ. V gave up 4 bases and J gave up 0 bases, with 9 bases separating them. CDR3 length equals 14 residues. CDR3 region: CASSLGGSTDTQYF. For the CDR3, the DNA is TGCGCCAGCAGCCTGGGGGGCAGCACAGATACGCAGTATTTT.

A remark on this clonotype: Because this beta chain is a stray read in a library intended to capture alpha chains, its abundance should not be given much weight. J is TRBJ1-1 and V is TRBV3-1; TRBD1 aligns across 7 bases. V dropped 6 bases and J dropped 6; count of bases not matched to a gene: 7. CDR1 is LGHDT, CDR2 YNNKEL, per germline (reference sequence). This CDR3 contains 13 residues. For the CDR3, the DNA is TGTGCCAGCAGTTTCATCAGGGGGGCTGAAGCTTTCTTT. This translates into CASSFIRGAEAFF.

The sample holds many counts of this clonotype. Little can be read into the size of this beta chain, an off-target read in a library designed for alpha chains. The rearrangement joins TRBV20-1 to TRBJ2-2; D is unresolved. CDR3 size: 11 residues. V was cut by 5 bases and J by 2 bases, with 3 bases left in between. Germline V gene data show CDR1 as DFQATT and CDR2 as SNEGSKA (reference sequence). CDR3 protein: CSAYNTGELFF. CDR3 sequence (DNA): TGCAGTGCTTATAACACCGGGGAGCTGTTTTTT.

The table lists this clonotype with many counts. Being off target in a library aimed at alpha chains, this beta chain has a size of little meaning. The rearrangement links TRBV20-1 to TRBJ2-1; D not certain. The CDR3 sequence is 15 residues long. Looked up from germline, CDR1 is DFQATT and CDR2 is SNEGSKA (reference sequence). V was clipped by 3 bases and J by 2 bases, with 14 bases between them. CDR3: CSASPLDRAYNEQFF. CDR3 nucleotides: TGCAGTGCTAGTCCCCTCGACCGAGCCTACAATGAGCAGTTCTTC.

This clonotype was detected many times. This beta chain is off target for a library built for alpha chains, so its abundance means little. The rearrangement links TRBV7-2 to TRBJ2-1; unclear D gene. Germline V gene sequence: CDR1 SGHTA, CDR2 FQGNSA. The CDR3 runs to 14 residues. V was cut by 3 bases and J by 4 bases, with 10 bases left in between. CDR3 bases: TGTGCCAGCAGCTTGGCTACGGAATACAATGAGCAGTTCTTC. This translates into CASSLATEYNEQFF.

This clonotype rates as medium-sized. This beta chain is an off-target read within a library intended for alpha chains, so its frequency means little. V usage is TRBV5-1 and J usage is TRBJ2-3; no clear D gene. The CDR3 consists of 15 residues. Trimming removed 3 bases from V and 5 bases from J, with 16 bases in between. The germline V gene has CDR1 SGHRS and CDR2 YFSETQ. This chain's CDR3 is CASSSAPRSVDTQYF. For the CDR3, the DNA is TGCGCCAGCAGCTCCGCCCCAAGGAGTGTAGATACGCAGTATTTT.

By sample fraction, this clonotype is medium-sized. In a library made to pick up alpha chains, this beta chain is a stray read with a size that means little. DNA for the CDR3: TGTGCCAGCAGCCGCACTAGCGGGCCCTACAATGAGCAGTTCTTC. This codes for CASSRTSGPYNEQFF. V gene TRBV14 combines with J gene TRBJ2-1; 9 nucleotides match TRBD2. Trimming took 4 bases from V and 2 from J; bases not matched to a gene: 3. The germline CDR1 and CDR2 sequences are SGHDN and FVKESK. CDR3 size: 15 residues.

Of note for this clonotype: In a library made to pick up alpha chains, this beta chain is a stray read with a size that means little. The chain employs TRBV6-1 and TRBJ2-5, with D unresolved. Per the germline V gene, CDR1 is MNHNS and CDR2 is SASEGT. This CDR3 region has 14 residues. V was clipped by 4 bases and J by 2 bases, with 11 bases between them. The CDR3 DNA is TGTGCCAGCAGTGGAAGCAGGATACAAGAGACCCAGTACTTC. Translation gives CASSGSRIQETQYF.

Many counts were recorded for this clonotype. A library prepared for alpha chains yielded this beta chain as an off-target read; its size is of little meaning. This sequence joins TRBV18 and TRBJ2-5; 7 nucleotides line up with TRBD2. This CDR3 has 15 residues. Looked up from germline, CDR1 is KGHSH and CDR2 is LQKENI. With 3 bases clipped from V and 5 bases from J, the junction kept 9 bases outside the gene matches. This CDR3 is CASSPDGRSRETQYF. CDR3 coding DNA: TGTGCCAGCTCACCGGACGGGAGGTCCAGGGAGACCCAGTACTTC.

In this sample, this clonotype is medium-sized (0.01 to 0.1%). This beta chain turned up in a library designed for alpha chains; as an off-target read, its abundance says little. This sequence joins TRBV28 and TRBJ2-5; 8 nucleotides match TRBD1. The CDR3 has 14 amino acids. Germline lookup yields CDR1 MDHEN and CDR2 SYDVKM. V dropped 4 bases and J dropped 4; count of bases not matched to a gene: 5. The CDR3 bases are TGTGCCAGCAGTTCCCAGGACAGGGCAGAGACCCAGTACTTC. As protein: CASSSQDRAETQYF.

This clonotype is judged medium-sized. As an off-target read in a library built for alpha chains, this beta chain has a frequency of little significance. The chain joins TRBV7-9 to TRBJ1-4; D possibly corresponds to TRBD1 (5 bases). The germline CDR1 and CDR2 sequences are SEHNR and FQNEAQ (reference sequence). This CDR3 has 15 residues. Trimming cost V 1 base and J 8 bases, with 14 bases left between them. Here the CDR3 DNA reads TGTGCCAGCAGCTTAGGGGACGGTGAACGGGAAAAACTGTTTTTT. Encoded protein: CASSLGDGEREKLFF.

This clonotype was observed at least ten times. Found in a library prepared for alpha chains, this beta chain is an off-target read, and its abundance has little meaning. V and J are TRBV28 and TRBJ2-5; TRBD1 is a possible D gene (6 bases). The CDR3 has 13 amino acids. Trimming removed 5 bases at V and 4 bases at J, with 11 bases between. The V gene's germline CDR1 is MDHEN and CDR2 SYDVKM. The CDR3 here is CASSQGHSETQYF. The CDR3 nucleotides are TGTGCCAGCAGTCAGGGACACTCAGAGACCCAGTACTTC. The entire variable domain, with the rest obtained from reference TRBV28 and TRBJ2-5, is as follows: DVKVTQSSRYLVKRTGEKVFLECVQDMDHENMFWYRQDPGLGLRLIYFSYDVKMKEKGDIPEGYSVSREKKERFSLILESASTNQTSMYLCASSQGHSETQYFGPGTRLLVL.

This clonotype was picked up many times. Since the library was made to target alpha chains, this beta chain is a stray read and its abundance is not meaningful. The genes are TRBV11-2 and TRBJ1-3; TRBD1 aligns across 8 bases. Unmatched junction bases numbered 6, after V lost 4 bases and J lost 4 bases. The V gene's germline CDR1 is SGHAT and CDR2 FQNNGV. This CDR3 comprises 15 residues. CDR3 residues: CASSSDRVQGNTIYF. The CDR3 region has the DNA TGTGCCAGCAGCTCGGACAGGGTTCAGGGAAACACCATATATTTT.

This clonotype is judged medium-sized (0.01 to 0.1%). This beta chain is a stray read from a library made for alpha chains; its abundance is not meaningful. V usage is TRBV9 and J usage is TRBJ2-3; D possibly matches TRBD1 or TRBD2 (5 bases each). Germline V CDR1 and CDR2: SGDLS, YYNGEE. V lost 0 bases, J lost 3 bases, and 11 bases lay in between. This CDR3 is 15 amino acids long. CDR3 DNA sequence: TGTGCCAGCAGCGTAGGAGGGGCTGGGACAGATACGCAGTATTTT. This translates into CASSVGGAGTDTQYF.

This clonotype is judged medium-sized (0.01 to 0.1%). As an off-target read in a library built for alpha chains, this beta chain has a frequency of little significance. The V and J genes are TRBV27 and TRBJ2-7; 9 bases line up with TRBD1. CDR1 and CDR2 from the germline V gene are MNHEY and SMNVEV (reference sequence). This CDR3 comprises 18 residues. The junction had 15 bases not matched to a gene; V was cut back by 3 bases and J by 3 bases. CDR3 region: CASSLRGGFRTGVYEQYF. The CDR3 nucleotides read TGTGCCAGCAGTTTGAGAGGGGGTTTCCGGACAGGGGTCTACGAGCAGTACTTC.